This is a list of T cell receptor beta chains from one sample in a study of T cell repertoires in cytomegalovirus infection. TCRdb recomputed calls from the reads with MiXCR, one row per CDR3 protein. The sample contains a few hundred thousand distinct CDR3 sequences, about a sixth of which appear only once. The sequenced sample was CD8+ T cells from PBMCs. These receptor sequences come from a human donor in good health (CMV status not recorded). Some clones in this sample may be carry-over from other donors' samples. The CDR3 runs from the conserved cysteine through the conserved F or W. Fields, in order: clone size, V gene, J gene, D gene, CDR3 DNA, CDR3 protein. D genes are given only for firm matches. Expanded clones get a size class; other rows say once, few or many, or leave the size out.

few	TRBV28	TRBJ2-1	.	TGTGCCAGCACGGCGTCCGGGTACAATGAGCAGTTCTTC	CASTASGYNEQFF
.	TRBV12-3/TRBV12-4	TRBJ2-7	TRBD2	TGTGCCAGCAGTTTCCGTTTAGCGGGGGACTACGAGCAGTACTTC	CASSFRLAGDYEQYF
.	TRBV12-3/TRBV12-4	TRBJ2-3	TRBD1	TGTGCCAGCAGTCCGACAGGGCCTGCAGATACGCAGTATTTT	CASSPTGPADTQYF
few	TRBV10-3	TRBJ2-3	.	TGTGCCATCTCGCCAGGGGAGGTAACAGATACGCAGTATTTT	CAISPGEVTDTQYF
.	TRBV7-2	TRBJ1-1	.	TGTGCCAGCCGTTTTGATAGAATGAACACTGAAGCTTTCTTT	CASRFDRMNTEAFF
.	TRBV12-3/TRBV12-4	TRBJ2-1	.	TGTGCCAGCAGTCTACACGGAGGGTCTTACAATGAGCAGTTCTTC	CASSLHGGSYNEQFF
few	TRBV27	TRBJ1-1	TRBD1	TGTGCCAGCAATACGGGACAGGGGGCAATGGGGAACACTGAAGCTTTCTTT	CASNTGQGAMGNTEAFF
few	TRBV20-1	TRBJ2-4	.	TGCAGTGCTAACCAGCAAGCCAAAAACATTCAGTACTTC	CSANQQAKNIQYF
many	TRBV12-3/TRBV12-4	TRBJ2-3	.	TGTGCCAGCAGTCCCCCGGGGGCCGTACTGAGCACAGATACGCAGTATTTT	CASSPPGAVLSTDTQYF
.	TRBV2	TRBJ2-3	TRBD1	TGTGCCAGCAGTGAAACAGGGGACGGTGATACGCAGTATTTT	CASSETGDGDTQYF
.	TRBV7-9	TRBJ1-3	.	TGTGCCAGCAGCCTGGAAGCGAGCTGGGATGGAAACACCATATATTTT	CASSLEASWDGNTIYF
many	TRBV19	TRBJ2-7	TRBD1	TGTGCCACTCAGGGACAGGGGCACTCCTACGAGCAGTACTTC	CATQGQGHSYEQYF
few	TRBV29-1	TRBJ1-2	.	TGCAGCGTTGACCAGGGCGCAGGCGGCTACACCTTC	CSVDQGAGGYTF
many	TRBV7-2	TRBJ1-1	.	TGTGCCAGCAGCTTAACCCTAACCGGGACTGGGGGGAACACTGAAGCTTTCTTT	CASSLTLTGTGGNTEAFF
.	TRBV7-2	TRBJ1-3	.	TGTGCCAGCTTGGGACGTAGCTCTGGAAACACCATATATTTT	CASLGRSSGNTIYF
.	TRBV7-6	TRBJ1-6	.	TGTGCCAGCAGCTTAGCAGGCGTCTATAATTCACCCCTCCACTTT	CASSLAGVYNSPLHF
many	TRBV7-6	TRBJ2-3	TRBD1	TGTGCCAGCAGCTCCAACCACCGGACAGGGGAGGATACGCAGTATTTT	CASSSNHRTGEDTQYF
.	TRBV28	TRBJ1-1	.	TGTGCCAGCAGGGTGCTCGCTGAAGCTTTCTTT	CASRVLAEAFF
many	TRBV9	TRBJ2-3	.	TGTGCCAGCAGCGTAACCTTTGTGGTGGGGGGGCCCACAGATACGCAGTATTTT	CASSVTFVVGGPTDTQYF
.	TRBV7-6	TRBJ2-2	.	TGTGCCGTCAGGGGTGGCACCGGGGAGCTGTTTTTT	CAVRGGTGELFF
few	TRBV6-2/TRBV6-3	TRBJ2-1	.	TGTGCCAGCACCCAAGGGTTCCGGGTTAGCTCCTACAATGAGCAGTTCTTC	CASTQGFRVSSYNEQFF
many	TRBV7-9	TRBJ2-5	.	TGTGCCAGCAGCTCACTGACCATTGATCAAGCTAAAGAGACCCAGTACTTC	CASSSLTIDQAKETQYF
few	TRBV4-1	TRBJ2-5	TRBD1	TGCGCCAGCAGCCAACTCCAGGGGGCAGAGACCCAGTACTTC	CASSQLQGAETQYF
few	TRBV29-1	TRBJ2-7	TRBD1	TGCAGCGTTGAAGAAGACCCCGGGACAGGGGATCCCTACGAGCAGTACTTC	CSVEEDPGTGDPYEQYF
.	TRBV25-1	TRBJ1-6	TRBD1	TGTGCCAGCAGTGAAACCTATTGGACAGGGAGTTCACCCCTCCACTTT	CASSETYWTGSSPLHF
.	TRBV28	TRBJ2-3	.	TGTGCCAGCAGTTTTACGGGGGCCATCACGCAGTATTTT	CASSFTGAITQYF
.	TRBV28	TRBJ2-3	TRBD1	TGTGCCAGCAGTTTTTTCGGACAGGGGCCTAGCACAGATACGCAGTATTTT	CASSFFGQGPSTDTQYF
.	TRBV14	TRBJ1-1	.	TGTGCCAGCAGCACCGAACAGGTTTCTAGGCCCGAGAACACTGAAGCTTTCTTT	CASSTEQVSRPENTEAFF
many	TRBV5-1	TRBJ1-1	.	TGCGCCAGCAGCCCTGGGGACAACACTGAAGCTTTCTTT	CASSPGDNTEAFF
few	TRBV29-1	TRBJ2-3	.	TGCAGCGTTGAGGAGCGGGCAAACCCTAGCACAGATACGCAGTATTTT	CSVEERANPSTDTQYF
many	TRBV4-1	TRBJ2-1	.	TGCGCCAGCAGCCATCCAAGAGGCGGGCTACACGGCGATGAGCAGTTCTTC	CASSHPRGGLHGDEQFF
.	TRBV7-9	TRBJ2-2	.	TGTGCCAGCAGCCCCCCTTTTGGGGGAGGTAACACCGGGGAGCTGTTTTTT	CASSPPFGGGNTGELFF
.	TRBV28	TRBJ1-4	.	TGTGCCAGCAGTACGGACCCAGGAGGAGAAAAACTGTTTTTT	CASSTDPGGEKLFF
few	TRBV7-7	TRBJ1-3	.	TGTGCTAGCAGCCCCCACATTGAACGTGGAAACACCATATATTTT	CASSPHIERGNTIYF
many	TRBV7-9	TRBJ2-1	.	TGTGCCAGCAGCCCAAACTCGGGGATCTCCTACAATGAGCAGTTCTTC	CASSPNSGISYNEQFF
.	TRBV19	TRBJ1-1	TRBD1	TGTGACGTCCGGGACAGGGTACTGAACACTGAAGCTTTCTTT	CDVRDRVLNTEAFF